This T cell receptor (beta chain) was identified in a study of blood T cell repertoires in COVID-19. Study-wide context: Both acute and convalescent COVID-19 samples were obtained from the United States, Italy and Spain. Sample material is recorded as cDNA or gDNA derived from T cells, B-cell-depleted T cells, or PBMCs.

In the original processing: It was from reference gene primer amplification that nucleated cell counts were estimated. Clones were sequenced by immunoSEQ multiplex PCR, and TCRdb holds only the in-frame ones, with some missing. D and trimming were read from the DNA, whereas the V and J calls and clone size are those reported in that table. The sample has approximately 50,000 clones, about 77% seen once. This receptor was obtained from an older man with active or convalescent COVID-19. The sample consisted of peripheral blood.

The CDR3: CASSSRGQGHYGYTF. The CDR3 DNA reads TGTGCCAGCAGCTCGCGGGGCCAGGGACACTATGGCTACACCTTC. The chain employs TRBV7-2 and TRBJ1-2; D might be TRBD1 (5 bases). V was trimmed by 4 bases and J by 3 bases, leaving 15 bases between them. The CDR3 covers 15 residues. Germline values: CDR1 SGHTA, CDR2 FQGNSA.